A selection of T cell receptor beta chains follows, all from one sample in a study of beta chain features in type 1 diabetes. The table came from immunoSEQ multiplex PCR; TCRdb's copy has only in-frame clones and leaves some out. The sample yields 600,000 to 700,000 clones, over 10% seen once. Material for sequencing was naive CD4+ T cells from blood. Source of these receptors: a man in his thirties or forties with type 1 diabetes. The CDR3 runs from the conserved cysteine through the conserved F or W. The D gene is left open where the match is weak. Not all rows give a size; the values are once, few, many and, for expanded clones, a class.

v_gene: TRBV21-1
j_gene: TRBJ2-7
abundance: few
d_gene: .
CDR3aa: CARVSRRDGASYEQYF
CDR3nt: TGTGCCAGAGTTTCTAGGAGGGACGGGGCCTCCTACGAGCAGTACTTC

v_gene: TRBV4-2
j_gene: TRBJ2-5
abundance: few
d_gene: TRBD1
CDR3aa: CASSQASGTGQETQYF
CDR3nt: TGTGCCAGCAGCCAAGCGTCCGGGACAGGACAAGAGACCCAGTACTTC

v_gene: TRBV11-2
j_gene: TRBJ1-4
abundance: few
d_gene: TRBD1
CDR3aa: CASSPDRGDEKLFF
CDR3nt: TGTGCCAGCAGCCCGGACAGGGGTGATGAAAAACTGTTTTTT

v_gene: TRBV10-3
j_gene: TRBJ1-4
abundance: few
d_gene: .
CDR3aa: CAISVGGEKLFF
CDR3nt: TGTGCCATCAGTGTGGGGGGCGAAAAACTGTTTTTT

v_gene: TRBV5-1
j_gene: TRBJ1-1
abundance: .
d_gene: .
CDR3aa: CASSLVAGMNTEAFF
CDR3nt: TGCGCCAGCAGCTTGGTGGCAGGTATGAACACTGAAGCTTTCTTT

v_gene: TRBV7-9
j_gene: TRBJ2-1
abundance: .
d_gene: .
CDR3aa: CASSPPGTVNNEQFF
CDR3nt: TGTGCCAGCAGCCCTCCCGGGACGGTCAACAATGAGCAGTTCTTC

v_gene: TRBV7-9
j_gene: TRBJ1-1
abundance: many
d_gene: .
CDR3aa: CASSSQGNTEAFF
CDR3nt: TGTGCCAGCAGCTCACAGGGGAACACTGAAGCTTTCTTT

v_gene: TRBV2
j_gene: TRBJ2-7
abundance: .
d_gene: .
CDR3aa: CATVRPGEEQYF
CDR3nt: TGTGCCACCGTAAGGCCGGGGGAAGAGCAGTACTTC

v_gene: TRBV6-5
j_gene: TRBJ1-6
abundance: .
d_gene: .
CDR3aa: CASSYSVGRVGSPLHF
CDR3nt: TGTGCCAGCAGTTACTCGGTGGGCAGGGTAGGATCACCCCTCCACTTT

v_gene: TRBV4-3
j_gene: TRBJ1-4
abundance: few
d_gene: .
CDR3aa: CASSQEPGTANEKLFF
CDR3nt: TGCGCCAGCAGCCAGGAACCCGGGACCGCAAATGAAAAACTGTTTTTT

v_gene: TRBV28
j_gene: TRBJ2-1
abundance: few
d_gene: .
CDR3aa: CASSLGAPSNEQFF
CDR3nt: TGTGCCAGCAGTCTAGGGGCCCCCTCCAATGAGCAGTTCTTC

v_gene: TRBV28
j_gene: TRBJ1-2
abundance: few
d_gene: .
CDR3aa: CASSFPADQSYGYTF
CDR3nt: TGTGCCAGCAGTTTCCCGGCCGATCAATCCTATGGCTACACCTTC

v_gene: TRBV6-4
j_gene: TRBJ2-3
abundance: few
d_gene: .
CDR3aa: CASSEDRDTDTQYF
CDR3nt: TGTGCCAGCAGTGAAGACAGAGACACAGATACGCAGTATTTT

v_gene: TRBV7-9
j_gene: TRBJ2-6
abundance: few
d_gene: .
CDR3aa: CASSPRTDSSSGANVLTF
CDR3nt: TGTGCCAGCAGCCCCCGGACAGACTCAAGCTCTGGGGCCAACGTCCTGACTTTC

v_gene: TRBV6-5
j_gene: TRBJ1-2
abundance: .
d_gene: .
CDR3aa: CASRRTRAGPYGYTF
CDR3nt: TGTGCCAGCAGACGCACCAGGGCAGGCCCCTATGGCTACACCTTC

v_gene: TRBV9
j_gene: TRBJ1-1
abundance: few
d_gene: .
CDR3aa: CASSVDPGRNTEAFF
CDR3nt: TGTGCCAGCAGCGTAGACCCGGGGCGGAACACTGAAGCTTTCTTT

v_gene: TRBV6-6
j_gene: TRBJ2-1
abundance: .
d_gene: .
CDR3aa: CASSYVWEQFF
CDR3nt: TGTGCCAGCAGTTACGTCTGGGAGCAGTTCTTC

v_gene: TRBV7-3
j_gene: TRBJ1-6
abundance: .
d_gene: .
CDR3aa: CASSSSRGNSPLHF
CDR3nt: TGTGCCAGCAGCTCATCACGGGGTAATTCACCCCTCCACTTT

v_gene: TRBV7-2
j_gene: TRBJ2-2
abundance: .
d_gene: TRBD2
CDR3aa: CASSPLAGVAGELFF
CDR3nt: TGTGCCAGCAGCCCCCTAGCGGGGGTAGCCGGGGAGCTGTTTTTT

v_gene: TRBV6-1
j_gene: TRBJ2-6
abundance: .
d_gene: .
CDR3aa: CASMTTGANVLTF
CDR3nt: TGTGCCAGCATGACAACTGGGGCCAACGTCCTGACTTTC

v_gene: TRBV7-9
j_gene: TRBJ2-3
abundance: few
d_gene: .
CDR3aa: CASRSGGTLGTDTQYF
CDR3nt: TGTGCCAGCAGGTCCGGCGGGACACTTGGCACAGATACGCAGTATTTT

v_gene: TRBV4-3
j_gene: TRBJ2-3
abundance: .
d_gene: .
CDR3aa: CASSPASGAGSTDTQYF
CDR3nt: TGCGCCAGCAGCCCCGCTTCCGGGGCGGGGAGCACAGATACGCAGTATTTT

v_gene: TRBV19
j_gene: TRBJ2-1
abundance: few
d_gene: TRBD1
CDR3aa: CAKGDRTPYNEQFF
CDR3nt: TGTGCCAAGGGGGACAGGACCCCCTACAATGAGCAGTTCTTC

v_gene: TRBV5-6
j_gene: TRBJ2-5
abundance: .
d_gene: .
CDR3aa: CASSIGSQETQYF
CDR3nt: TGTGCCAGCAGCATCGGGAGTCAAGAGACCCAGTACTTC

v_gene: TRBV18
j_gene: TRBJ2-1
abundance: .
d_gene: .
CDR3aa: CASSPHDGRIASNEQFF
CDR3nt: TGTGCCAGCTCACCCCACGACGGGCGGATCGCCTCCAATGAGCAGTTCTTC

v_gene: TRBV5-6
j_gene: TRBJ2-1
abundance: .
d_gene: TRBD2
CDR3aa: CASSLTSGGRYNEQFF
CDR3nt: TGTGCCAGCAGCCTTACTAGCGGGGGGCGTTACAATGAGCAGTTCTTC

v_gene: TRBV2
j_gene: TRBJ1-2
abundance: few
d_gene: .
CDR3aa: CASSEGQGGYTF
CDR3nt: TGTGCCAGCAGTGAAGGTCAGGGAGGCTACACCTTC

v_gene: TRBV4-2
j_gene: TRBJ1-6
abundance: few
d_gene: .
CDR3aa: CASSQPQGSISPLHF
CDR3nt: TGTGCCAGCAGCCAACCCCAGGGAAGCATTTCACCCCTCCACTTT

v_gene: TRBV6-6
j_gene: TRBJ1-1
abundance: .
d_gene: TRBD1
CDR3aa: CASSYLNRGSTEAFF
CDR3nt: TGTGCCAGCAGTTACTTGAACAGGGGGTCCACTGAAGCTTTCTTT

v_gene: TRBV7-2
j_gene: TRBJ1-2
abundance: .
d_gene: .
CDR3aa: CASSLVGGPYGYTF
CDR3nt: TGTGCCAGCAGCTTAGTTGGTGGGCCCTATGGCTACACCTTC

v_gene: TRBV7-2
j_gene: TRBJ1-2
abundance: few
d_gene: .
CDR3aa: CASSLVGDGYTF
CDR3nt: TGTGCCAGCAGCTTAGTTGGAGATGGCTACACCTTC

v_gene: TRBV9
j_gene: TRBJ1-1
abundance: once
d_gene: TRBD1
CDR3aa: CASSPPGQAEAFF
CDR3nt: TGTGCCAGCAGCCCGCCTGGACAGGCTGAAGCTTTCTTT

v_gene: TRBV7-2
j_gene: TRBJ2-2
abundance: .
d_gene: TRBD1
CDR3aa: CASSFAGTGNGGELFF
CDR3nt: TGTGCCAGCAGCTTCGCCGGGACAGGGAACGGCGGGGAGCTGTTTTTT

v_gene: TRBV7-9
j_gene: TRBJ2-3
abundance: few
d_gene: .
CDR3aa: CASSPTVGTDTQYF
CDR3nt: TGTGCCAGCAGCCCAACGGTGGGCACAGATACGCAGTATTTT

v_gene: TRBV4-3
j_gene: TRBJ2-5
abundance: .
d_gene: .
CDR3aa: CASSQVLSGGEETQYF
CDR3nt: TGCGCCAGCAGCCAAGTTCTTTCCGGCGGGGAAGAGACCCAGTACTTC

v_gene: TRBV5-1
j_gene: TRBJ2-5
abundance: .
d_gene: .
CDR3aa: CASTSRVPETQYF
CDR3nt: TGCGCCAGCACTTCCAGGGTCCCAGAGACCCAGTACTTC

v_gene: TRBV7-3
j_gene: TRBJ2-1
abundance: few
d_gene: .
CDR3aa: CASSLTMGDEQFF
CDR3nt: TGTGCCAGCAGCTTAACGATGGGGGATGAGCAGTTCTTC

v_gene: TRBV7-2
j_gene: TRBJ1-2
abundance: once
d_gene: .
CDR3aa: CASSLVGARETNYGYTF
CDR3nt: TGTGCCAGCAGCTTAGTTGGGGCGCGGGAGACAAACTATGGCTACACCTTC